Shown below are 7 T cell receptor beta chains from a single sample sequenced in a study of blood T cell repertoires in COVID-19. Clones were sequenced by immunoSEQ multiplex PCR, and TCRdb holds only the in-frame ones, with some missing. The sample lists approximately 220,000 clones; less than 90% were seen once. Sequencing input: peripheral blood. Source of these receptors: a man aged 40-55 years with acute or convalescent COVID-19.

The V and J genes are TRBV7-6 and TRBJ2-2; D is perhaps TRBD1 (5 bases). V was shortened by 4 bases and J by 1 base, with 7 bases between the two germline ends. The germline V gene encodes CDR1 SGHVS and CDR2 FNYEAQ. There are 14 residues in the CDR3. The CDR3 sequence: CASSSTVNTGELFF. CDR3 in DNA: TGTGCCAGCAGCTCGACAGTGAACACCGGGGAGCTGTTTTTT.

V and J are TRBV5-1 and TRBJ2-2, with 7 bases matching TRBD1. Looked up from germline, CDR1 is SGHRS and CDR2 is YFSETQ. This CDR3 spans 15 amino acids. J lost 1 base, V lost 4 bases, and 4 bases had no gene match. The CDR3 DNA sequence: TGCGCCAGCAGCATGGGACAGTTGAACACCGGGGAGCTGTTTTTT. Protein product: CASSMGQLNTGELFF. Full variable domain (remainder filled in from reference TRBV5-1 and TRBJ2-2): KAGVTQTPRYLIKTRGQQVTLSCSPISGHRSVSWYQQTPGQGLQFLFEYFSETQRNKGNFPGRFSGRQFSNSRSEMNVSTLELGDSALYLCASSMGQLNTGELFFGEGSRLTVL.

The chain carries TRBV3-1 (or the pseudogene TRBV3-2) and TRBJ1-2; 7 bases line up with TRBD1. CDR1 is LGHDT, CDR2 YNNKEL, per germline (reference sequence). This CDR3 is built from 12 residues. V was clipped by 1 base and J by 10 bases; unmatched bases: 3. The CDR3 bases are TGTGCCAGCAGCCAAGGAGGGGGCGACTACACCTTC. Protein product: CASSQGGGDYTF.

This chain links TRBV7-6 with TRBJ1-1; 8 bases line up with TRBD1. V was pared by 5 bases and J by 4 bases, with 9 bases of the junction left unmatched. The CDR3 has 15 amino acids. The V gene's germline CDR1 is SGHVS and CDR2 FNYEAQ. For the CDR3, the DNA is TGTGCCAGCAGCCCGTCCGGGACAGGTTTCACTGAAGCTTTCTTT. It is translated as CASSPSGTGFTEAFF.

The rearrangement uses TRBV29-1 and TRBJ1-1; 11 positions match TRBD1. V lost 1 base, J lost 3 bases, and 1 base stayed unmatched. The CDR3 length is 14 residues. CDR1 SQVTM and CDR2 ANQGSEA come from the germline V gene. CDR3 nucleotides: TGCAGCGTTGAAGGGGACAGGGGGGACACTGAAGCTTTCTTT. Translated: CSVEGDRGDTEAFF.

This chain joins TRBV5-8 and TRBJ1-2; 7 bases are a match to TRBD1. The germline V gene has CDR1 SGHTS and CDR2 YDEGEE. This CDR3 has 14 residues. The junction had 7 bases not matched to a gene; V was cut back by 0 bases and J by 8 bases. The CDR3 sequence: CASSLGTGARGYTF. The CDR3 coding sequence is TGTGCCAGCAGCTTGGGAACAGGGGCGCGAGGCTACACCTTC. The full variable domain, rest sourced from reference TRBV5-8 and TRBJ1-2, is EAGVTQSPTHLIKTRGQQATLRCSPISGHTSVYWYQQALGLGLQFLLWYDEGEERNRGNFPPRFSGRQFPNYSSELNVNALELEDSALYLCASSLGTGARGYTFGSGTRLTVV.

Of note for this clone: The germline gene is not matched at one end of the junction; a read error may be the cause. The J gene is TRBJ2-1, the V gene TRBV12-3 or TRBV12-4; D might be TRBD2 (6 bases). The CDR3 is 12 amino acids. Written as DNA, the CDR3 is TGTGCCAGTAGTTTTCATACGGGGGTGTGGTTCTTC. This sequence encodes CASSFHTGVWFF.